Listed below are T cell receptor beta chains from one sample, sequenced in a study of OX40 agonist ivuxolimab in advanced cancers. Profiling relied on immunoSEQ multiplex PCR, and the TCRdb table lists in-frame clones only, not all of them. The sample lists about 22,000 clones; around three quarters were seen once. Sequencing used CD4+ or CD8+ T cells sorted from blood, obtained in a trial of the OX40 agonist ivuxolimab. The source of these receptors is an adult with an advanced solid tumor such as melanoma, head and neck, liver or kidney cancer. CDR3s include the opening cysteine and the closing phenylalanine or tryptophan. Some rows have no size entry. The others give once, few or many, or a class for an expanded clone.

TRBV4-3,TRBJ2-5,-,CASSQDTGQGAWETQYF
TRBV5-4,TRBJ2-7,-,CASSLGGPGAPIKYEQYF
TRBV6-6,TRBJ2-1,few,CASTSLGQGYNEQFF
TRBV9,TRBJ2-1,-,CASSVGGTTSYNEQFF
TRBV5-4,TRBJ1-2,once,CASSHGRDRGFYTF
TRBV30,TRBJ2-2,-,CAWSVIDGQINTGELFF
TRBV5-6,TRBJ2-7,-,CASSSTGGTDEQYF
TRBV20-1,TRBJ1-3,-,CSAGNGITIYF
TRBV9,TRBJ1-1,-,CASSVGVATEAFF
TRBV7-9,TRBJ2-7,-,CASSPRQGFSYEQYF
TRBV6-4,-,-,CASSELYEQYF
TRBV6-4,TRBJ1-4,-,CATPDQQGEKKLFF
TRBV2,TRBJ2-7,medium-sized,CASSAWGTAYEQYF
TRBV7-9,TRBJ2-1,few,CASSLDGGTYNEQFF
TRBV9,TRBJ2-1,-,CASSVGGTGYYNEQFF
TRBV4-3,TRBJ2-2,-,CASSQEGRTGELFF
TRBV19,TRBJ1-5,-,CASMGTGGPIAHQPQHF
TRBV15,TRBJ2-7,once,CATSRDRRESYEQYF
TRBV7-6,TRBJ2-5,once,CASSQRAGQETQYF
TRBV21-1,TRBJ2-7,-,CASSKLGRLAGAEVQYF
TRBV6-1,TRBJ2-3,-,CASSDGTGGVDTQYF
TRBV7-6,TRBJ2-3,-,CASSLRQGRSTDTQYF
TRBV5-1,TRBJ1-1,-,CASSPKRDTEAFF
TRBV12-5,TRBJ2-7,-,CASGDRDSSYEQYF
TRBV11-2,TRBJ2-7,-,CASSFSPGLAHEQYF
TRBV29-1,TRBJ2-7,-,CSVELRAGSYEQYF
TRBV5-6,TRBJ1-5,-,CASSSLRGNQPQHF
TRBV19,TRBJ1-1,-,CASSIGMNTEAFF
TRBV5-1,TRBJ2-3,-,CASSLADRVSSDTQYF